Presented here are 11 T cell receptor beta chains from one specimen sequenced in a study of Graves' ophthalmopathy and Graves' hyperthyroidism. As the template, RNA transcripts were used to amplify TCR beta CDR3 regions. After a first-round RT-PCR with HTBI primers, a second-round multiplex PCR was run. TCRdb re-derived calls from the multiplex PCR reads in MiXCR, one entry per CDR3 protein. The sample lists about 660,000 distinct CDR3 sequences; roughly 41% were seen once. Material for sequencing was peripheral blood. These receptors were obtained from an adult man with Graves' ophthalmopathy.

Ten or more counts support this clonotype. This chain links TRBV10-2 with TRBJ2-5; D remains ambiguous. V was cut by 2 bases and J by 2 bases, with 12 bases left in between. The CDR3 is 15 amino acids. CDR1 is WSHSY and CDR2 is SAAADI in the germline V gene. The CDR3 DNA is TGCGCCAGCAGTGAGGGGTTGGGAAAACAAGAGACCCAGTACTTC. Translation gives CASSEGLGKQETQYF.

The V call is TRBV7-2, the J call TRBJ2-1; D is unclear. Germline V gene data show CDR1 as SGHTA and CDR2 as FQGNSA. V shed 5 bases and J shed 5 bases, with 16 bases lying between them. This CDR3 is 15 amino acids long. The CDR3 protein is CASSAAATEHNEQFF. Written as DNA, the CDR3 is TGTGCCAGCAGCGCGGCGGCTACGGAGCACAATGAGCAGTTCTTC.

The sample holds a few counts of this clonotype. This sequence joins TRBV6-5 and TRBJ1-2; 8 bases map to TRBD1. Trimming took 4 bases from V and 3 from J; bases not matched to a gene: 10. CDR1 MNHEY and CDR2 SVGAGI come from the germline V gene. This CDR3 is 16 amino acids long. The CDR3 loop reads CASSLSRTGSDYGYTF. In DNA, the CDR3 is TGTGCCAGCAGTTTATCAAGGACAGGGTCTGACTATGGCTACACCTTC.

This chain connects TRBV28 to TRBJ1-6; D uncertain. From germline, CDR1 is MDHEN and CDR2 SYDVKM. CDR3 length: 13 residues. V was pared by 11 bases and J by 10 bases, with 18 bases between. Here the CDR3 reads CASRGGSNSPLHF. Written as DNA, the CDR3 is TGTGCCTCTCGGGGAGGGTCAAACTCACCCCTCCACTTT. The full variable domain, in which reference TRBV28 and TRBJ1-6 provide the parts outside the CDR3, is DVKVTQSSRYLVKRTGEKVFLECVQDMDHENMFWYRQDPGLGLRLIYFSYDVKMKEKGDIPEGYSVSREKKERFSLILESASTNQTSMYLCASRGGSNSPLHFGNGTRLTVT.

The rearrangement joins TRBV20-1 to TRBJ2-7; D is perhaps TRBD2 (6 bases). The length of the CDR3 is 15 residues. The germline V gene has CDR1 DFQATT and CDR2 SNEGSKA (reference sequence). Trimming took off 6 bases at V and 4 bases at J, with 22 bases between the two ends. The CDR3 sequence is CSARPSGEGAYEQYF. The CDR3 coding sequence is TGCAGTGCGCGACCCTCGGGGGAAGGAGCGTACGAGCAGTACTTC.

This clonotype was detected ten times or more. The J gene is TRBJ1-1, the V gene TRBV12-3 or TRBV12-4; D might be TRBD1 (5 bases). This CDR3 contains 14 residues. V lost 4 bases, J lost 4 bases, and 13 bases lay in between. CDR3 DNA: TGTGCCAGCAGTTCGGGGGTTGGAGGCACTGAAGCTTTCTTT. Amino acids: CASSSGVGGTEAFF.

J is TRBJ1-2 and V is TRBV6-5; maybe TRBD1 (6 bases). Per germline, CDR1 MNHEY and CDR2 SVGAGI. The CDR3 is 16 amino acids. Trimming took 0 bases from V and 4 from J, leaving 15 bases between them. The CDR3: CASSYSSGGLGYGYTF. The CDR3 DNA reads TGTGCCAGCAGTTACTCTTCGGGGGGGCTTGGCTATGGCTACACCTTC.

V gene TRBV20-1 combines with J gene TRBJ2-7; possibly TRBD1 or TRBD2 for D (5 bases each). The germline V gene has CDR1 DFQATT and CDR2 SNEGSKA (reference sequence). The CDR3 is made up of 14 amino acids. Deletions cut 1 base from V and 7 bases from J, with 17 bases between. CDR3 amino acids: CSARGRGALGEQYF. The CDR3 nucleotides read TGCAGTGCTAGAGGTAGAGGGGCGTTGGGGGAGCAGTACTTC.

V and J are TRBV15 and TRBJ1-3; no reliable D call. V was clipped by 6 bases and J by 14 bases, with 23 bases between them. From germline, CDR1 is LNHNV and CDR2 YYDKDF (reference sequence). This CDR3 region has 14 residues. CDR3 DNA sequence: TGTGCCACCAGACATCTTGAGTTCAGCGGCAGTCTATATTTT. Encoded protein: CATRHLEFSGSLYF.

This clonotype was counted many times. The chain joins TRBV7-2 to TRBJ2-5; the D is unclear. V was shortened by 4 bases and J by 7 bases, with 16 bases between the two germline ends. Per germline, CDR1 SGHTA and CDR2 FQGNSA. This CDR3 is built from 14 residues. This CDR3 is CASSSNLQAGTQYF. CDR3 DNA: TGTGCCAGCAGCTCCAATCTCCAGGCCGGGACCCAGTACTTC. The whole variable domain, remainder taken from reference TRBV7-2 and TRBJ2-5, is GAGVSQSPSNKVTEKGKDVELRCDPISGHTALYWYRQSLGQGLEFLIYFQGNSAPDKSGLPSDRFSAERTGGSVSTLTIQRTQQEDSAVYLCASSSNLQAGTQYFGPGTRLLVL.

In its sample, this clonotype was seen once. This chain joins TRBV19 and TRBJ1-6; D remains unclear. Looked up from germline, CDR1 is LNHDA and CDR2 is SQIVND (reference sequence). The CDR3 runs 17 residues. Trimming stripped 7 bases from V and 7 bases from J, with 23 bases between. The CDR3 protein is CASTHGQVGSFNSPLHF. The CDR3, as DNA: TGTGCCAGTACTCATGGCCAGGTTGGCTCCTTCAATTCACCCCTCCACTTT.